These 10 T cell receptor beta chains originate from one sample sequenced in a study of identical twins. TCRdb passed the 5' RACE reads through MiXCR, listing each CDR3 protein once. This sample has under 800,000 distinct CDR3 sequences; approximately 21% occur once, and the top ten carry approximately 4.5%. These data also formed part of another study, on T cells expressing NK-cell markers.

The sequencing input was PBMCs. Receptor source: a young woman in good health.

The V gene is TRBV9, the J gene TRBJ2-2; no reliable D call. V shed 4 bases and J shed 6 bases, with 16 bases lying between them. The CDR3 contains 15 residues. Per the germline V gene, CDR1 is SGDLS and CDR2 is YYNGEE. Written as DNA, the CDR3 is TGTGCCAGCAGCTATCGCTATCCGGATTCCGGGGAGCTGTTTTTT. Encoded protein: CASSYRYPDSGELFF.

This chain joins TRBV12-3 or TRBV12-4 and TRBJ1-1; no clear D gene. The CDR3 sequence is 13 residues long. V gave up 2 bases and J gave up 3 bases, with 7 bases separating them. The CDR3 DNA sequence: TGTGCCAGCAGTTTATACGGAGACACTGAAGCTTTCTTT. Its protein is CASSLYGDTEAFF.

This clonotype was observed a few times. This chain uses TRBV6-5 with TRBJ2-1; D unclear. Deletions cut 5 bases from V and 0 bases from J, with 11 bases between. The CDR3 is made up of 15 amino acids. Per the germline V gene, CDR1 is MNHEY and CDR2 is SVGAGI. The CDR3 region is CASSIDGYSYNEQFF. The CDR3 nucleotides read TGTGCCAGCAGTATCGACGGGTACTCCTACAATGAGCAGTTCTTC.

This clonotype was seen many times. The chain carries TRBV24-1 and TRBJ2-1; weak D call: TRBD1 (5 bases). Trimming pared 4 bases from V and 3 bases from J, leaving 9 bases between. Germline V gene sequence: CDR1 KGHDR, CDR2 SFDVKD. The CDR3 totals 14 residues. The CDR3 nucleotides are TGTGCCACCAGTGACCACAGGAACTACAATGAGCAGTTCTTC. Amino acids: CATSDHRNYNEQFF.

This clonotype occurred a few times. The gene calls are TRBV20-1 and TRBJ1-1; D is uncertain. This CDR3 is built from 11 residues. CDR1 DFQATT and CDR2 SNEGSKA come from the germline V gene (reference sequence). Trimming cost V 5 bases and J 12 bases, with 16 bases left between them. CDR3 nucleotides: TGCAGTGCTTCCCCAGACTTGGTGCCTTTCTTT. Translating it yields CSASPDLVPFF.

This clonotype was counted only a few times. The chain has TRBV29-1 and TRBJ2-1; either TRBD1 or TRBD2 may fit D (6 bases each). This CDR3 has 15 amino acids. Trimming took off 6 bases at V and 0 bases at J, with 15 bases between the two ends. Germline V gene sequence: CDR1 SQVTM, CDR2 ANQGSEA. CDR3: CSVRGGLSSYNEQFF. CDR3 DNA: TGCAGCGTCAGAGGGGGGCTCAGCTCCTACAATGAGCAGTTCTTC.

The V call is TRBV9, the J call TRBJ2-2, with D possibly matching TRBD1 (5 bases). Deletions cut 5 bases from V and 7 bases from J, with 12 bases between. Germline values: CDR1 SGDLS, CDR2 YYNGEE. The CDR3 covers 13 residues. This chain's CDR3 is CASSSGPHGELFF. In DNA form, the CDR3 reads TGTGCCAGCAGTTCAGGGCCGCACGGGGAGCTGTTTTTT.

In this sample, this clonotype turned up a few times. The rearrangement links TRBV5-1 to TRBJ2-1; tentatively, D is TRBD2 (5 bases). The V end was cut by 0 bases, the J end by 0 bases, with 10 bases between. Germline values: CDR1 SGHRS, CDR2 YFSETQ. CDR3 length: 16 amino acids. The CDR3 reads CASSLDGESSYNEQFF. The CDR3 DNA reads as TGCGCCAGCAGCTTGGACGGGGAGAGCTCCTACAATGAGCAGTTCTTC. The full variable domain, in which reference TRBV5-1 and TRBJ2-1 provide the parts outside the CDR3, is KAGVTQTPRYLIKTRGQQVTLSCSPISGHRSVSWYQQTPGQGLQFLFEYFSETQRNKGNFPGRFSGRQFSNSRSEMNVSTLELGDSALYLCASSLDGESSYNEQFFGPGTRLTVL.

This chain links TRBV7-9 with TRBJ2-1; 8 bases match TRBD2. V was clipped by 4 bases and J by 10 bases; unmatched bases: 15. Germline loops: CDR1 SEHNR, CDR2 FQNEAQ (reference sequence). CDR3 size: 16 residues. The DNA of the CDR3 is TGTGCCAGCAGCTCGTCTGGGGCGGGGGGCCGCCGGGAGCAGTTCTTC. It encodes CASSSSGAGGRREQFF.

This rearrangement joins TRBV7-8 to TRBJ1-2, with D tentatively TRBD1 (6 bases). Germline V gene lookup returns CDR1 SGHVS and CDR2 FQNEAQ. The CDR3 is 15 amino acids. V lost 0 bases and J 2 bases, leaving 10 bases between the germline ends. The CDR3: CASSLAPGVNYGYTF. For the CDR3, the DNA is TGTGCCAGCAGCTTAGCTCCAGGGGTAAACTATGGCTACACCTTC.